Given below is one T cell receptor beta chain in context. An end of the junction does not agree with germline; a read error may underlie this. Original processing methods: Estimation of nucleated cell counts relied on the amplification of reference gene primers. Sequencing used immunoSEQ multiplex PCR; TCRdb keeps in-frame clones, though not all of them. V, J and clone size reflect that table, while D and trimming were determined from the DNA. The sample yields some 73,000 clones, around 81% seen once. These data belong to a study of blood T cell repertoires in COVID-19. At the level of the study: Specimens from acute and convalescent COVID-19 originated in the United States, Italy and Spain. PBMCs, B-cell-depleted T cells, or T cells provided the cDNA or gDNA that made up the material.

This TCR came from a human donor in a cohort sampled during active COVID-19. The sample consisted of peripheral blood.

The CDR3 loop is CASSHNPYERYF. The CDR3 bases are TGTGCCAGCAGCCACAACCCCTACGAGCGGTACTTC. The rearrangement links TRBV9 to TRBJ2-7; D is ambiguous. CDR3 length: 12 residues. Germline V gene sequence: CDR1 SGDLS, CDR2 YYNGEE.